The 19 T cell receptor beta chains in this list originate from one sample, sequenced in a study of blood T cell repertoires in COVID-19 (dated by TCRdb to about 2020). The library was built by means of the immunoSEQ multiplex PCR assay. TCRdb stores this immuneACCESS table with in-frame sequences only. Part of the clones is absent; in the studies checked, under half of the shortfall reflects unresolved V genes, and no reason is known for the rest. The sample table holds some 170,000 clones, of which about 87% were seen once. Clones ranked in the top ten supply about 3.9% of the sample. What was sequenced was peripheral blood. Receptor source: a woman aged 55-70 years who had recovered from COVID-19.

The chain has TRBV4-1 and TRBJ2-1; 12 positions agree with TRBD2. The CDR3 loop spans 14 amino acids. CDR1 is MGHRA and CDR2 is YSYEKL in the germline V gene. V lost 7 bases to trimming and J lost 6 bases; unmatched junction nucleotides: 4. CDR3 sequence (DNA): TGCGCCAGCACCCGACTAGCGGGGGCCAATGAGCAGTTCTTC. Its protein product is CASTRLAGANEQFF.

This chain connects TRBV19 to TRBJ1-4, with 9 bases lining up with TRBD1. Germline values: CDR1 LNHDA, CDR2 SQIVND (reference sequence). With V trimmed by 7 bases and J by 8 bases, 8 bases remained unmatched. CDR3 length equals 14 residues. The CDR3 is CASTPGQGIEKLFF. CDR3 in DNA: TGTGCCAGTACCCCGGGACAGGGCATCGAAAAACTGTTTTTT. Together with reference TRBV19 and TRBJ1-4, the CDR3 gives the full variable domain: DGGITQSPKYLFRKEGQNVTLSCEQNLNHDAMYWYRQDPGQGLRLIYYSQIVNDFQKGDIAEGYSVSREKKESFPLTVTSAQKNPTAFYLCASTPGQGIEKLFFGSGTQLSVL.

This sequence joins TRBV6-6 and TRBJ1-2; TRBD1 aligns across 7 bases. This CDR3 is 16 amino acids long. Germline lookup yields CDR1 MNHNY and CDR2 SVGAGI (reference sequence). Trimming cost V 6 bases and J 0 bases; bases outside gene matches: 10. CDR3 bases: TGTGCCAGCAGCCACCTAGGACAGGAAACTAACTATGGCTACACCTTC. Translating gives CASSHLGQETNYGYTF.

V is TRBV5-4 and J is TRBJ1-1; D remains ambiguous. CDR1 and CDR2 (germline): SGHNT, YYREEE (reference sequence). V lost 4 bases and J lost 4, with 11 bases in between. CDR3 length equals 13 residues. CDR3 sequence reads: CASSVKTGTEAFF. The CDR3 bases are TGTGCCAGCAGCGTTAAGACGGGCACTGAAGCTTTCTTT. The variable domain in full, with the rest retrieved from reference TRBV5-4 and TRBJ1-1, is ETGVTQSPTHLIKTRGQQVTLRCSSQSGHNTVSWYQQALGQGPQFIFQYYREEENGRGNFPPRFSGLQFPNYSSELNVNALELDDSALYLCASSVKTGTEAFFGQGTRLTVV.

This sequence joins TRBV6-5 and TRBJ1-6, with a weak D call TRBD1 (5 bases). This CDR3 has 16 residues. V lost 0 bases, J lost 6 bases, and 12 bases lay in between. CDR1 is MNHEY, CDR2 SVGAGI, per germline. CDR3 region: CASSYSGERLNSPLHF. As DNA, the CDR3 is TGTGCCAGCAGTTACTCAGGGGAAAGACTTAATTCACCCCTCCACTTT.

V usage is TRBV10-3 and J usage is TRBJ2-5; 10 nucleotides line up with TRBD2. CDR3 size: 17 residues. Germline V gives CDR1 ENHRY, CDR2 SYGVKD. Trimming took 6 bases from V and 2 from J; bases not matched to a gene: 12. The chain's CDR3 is CAISPGEERGGQETQYF. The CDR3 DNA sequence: TGTGCCATCAGCCCAGGGGAAGAGCGGGGGGGACAAGAGACCCAGTACTTC.

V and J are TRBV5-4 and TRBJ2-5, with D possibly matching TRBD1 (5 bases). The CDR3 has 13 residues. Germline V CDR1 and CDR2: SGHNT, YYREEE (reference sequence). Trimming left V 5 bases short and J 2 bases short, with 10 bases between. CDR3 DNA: TGTGCCAGCAGAGAGGACACGCAAGAGACCCAGTACTTC. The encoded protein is CASREDTQETQYF.

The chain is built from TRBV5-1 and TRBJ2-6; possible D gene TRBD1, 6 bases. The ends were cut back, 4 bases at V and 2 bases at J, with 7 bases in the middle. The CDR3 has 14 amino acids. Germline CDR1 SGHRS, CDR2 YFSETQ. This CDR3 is CASSRTAGANVLTF. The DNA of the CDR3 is TGCGCCAGCAGCCGGACAGCTGGGGCCAACGTCCTGACTTTC.

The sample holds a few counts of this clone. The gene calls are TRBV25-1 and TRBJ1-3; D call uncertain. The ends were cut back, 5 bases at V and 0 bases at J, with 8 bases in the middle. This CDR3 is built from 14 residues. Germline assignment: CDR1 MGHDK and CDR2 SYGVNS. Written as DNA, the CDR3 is TGTGCCAGCAGTAAGGAGAGCTCTGGAAACACCATATATTTT. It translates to CASSKESSGNTIYF.

The CDR3 reads CASSYTYNEQFF. The CDR3, as DNA: TGTGCCAGCAGTTACACCTACAATGAGCAGTTCTTC. V usage is TRBV2 and J usage is TRBJ2-1; D remains unclear. The CDR3 covers 12 residues. Trimming took off 5 bases at V and 2 bases at J, with 4 bases between the two ends. Germline CDR1 and CDR2: SNHLY and FYNNEI.

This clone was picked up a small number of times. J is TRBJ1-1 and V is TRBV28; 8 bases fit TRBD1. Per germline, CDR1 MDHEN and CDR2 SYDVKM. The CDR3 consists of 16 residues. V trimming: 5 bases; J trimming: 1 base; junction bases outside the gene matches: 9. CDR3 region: CASSNRDRMTNTEAFF. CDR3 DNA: TGTGCCAGCAGTAATCGGGACAGGATGACGAACACTGAAGCTTTCTTT.

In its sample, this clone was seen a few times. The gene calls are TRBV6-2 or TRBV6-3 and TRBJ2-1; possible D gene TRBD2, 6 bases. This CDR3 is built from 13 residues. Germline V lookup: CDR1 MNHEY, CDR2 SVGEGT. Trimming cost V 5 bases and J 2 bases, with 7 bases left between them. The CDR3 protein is CASSAGTYNEQFF. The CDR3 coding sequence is TGTGCCAGCAGTGCGGGGACCTACAATGAGCAGTTCTTC.

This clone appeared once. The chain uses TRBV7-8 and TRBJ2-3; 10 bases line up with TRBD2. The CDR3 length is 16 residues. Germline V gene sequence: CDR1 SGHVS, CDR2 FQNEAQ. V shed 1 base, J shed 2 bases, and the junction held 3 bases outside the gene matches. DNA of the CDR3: TGTGCCAGCAGCTTAGTTAGCGGGGGGACCACAGATACGCAGTATTTT. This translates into CASSLVSGGTTDTQYF.

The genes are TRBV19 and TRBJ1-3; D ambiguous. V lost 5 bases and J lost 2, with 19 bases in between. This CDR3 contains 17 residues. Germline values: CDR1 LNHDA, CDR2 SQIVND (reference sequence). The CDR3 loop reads CASSSYNRLNTGNTIYF. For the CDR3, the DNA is TGTGCCAGTAGTTCCTACAACAGATTGAATACTGGAAACACCATATATTTT.

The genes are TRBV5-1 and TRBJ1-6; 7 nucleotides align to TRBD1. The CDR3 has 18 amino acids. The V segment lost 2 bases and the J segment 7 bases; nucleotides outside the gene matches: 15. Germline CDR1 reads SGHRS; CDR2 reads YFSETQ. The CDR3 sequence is CASSLNGRLTGENSPLHF. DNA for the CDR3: TGCGCCAGCAGCTTAAACGGTCGGCTCACAGGGGAAAATTCACCCCTCCACTTT.

The CDR3 nucleotides are TGTGCCAGCAGCCTCCTAGCAGGGGGAATCGGGACTAACTATGGCTACACCTTC. This encodes CASSLLAGGIGTNYGYTF. This chain connects TRBV3-1 (or the pseudogene TRBV3-2) to TRBJ1-2; TRBD1 agrees at 7 bases. Germline CDR1 is LGHDT and CDR2 is YNNKEL (reference sequence). J gave up 0 bases and V 4 bases, and 14 bases lay outside the gene matches. The CDR3 runs 18 residues.

The CDR3 region has the DNA TGCGCCAGCAGGAAGGACAGCTATGGCTACACCTTC. Protein product: CASRKDSYGYTF. This chain links TRBV10-2 with TRBJ1-2; D possibly corresponds to TRBD1 (6 bases). The V gene's germline CDR1 is WSHSY and CDR2 SAAADI. This CDR3 is built from 12 residues. V was shortened by 6 bases and J by 4 bases, with 9 bases between the two germline ends.

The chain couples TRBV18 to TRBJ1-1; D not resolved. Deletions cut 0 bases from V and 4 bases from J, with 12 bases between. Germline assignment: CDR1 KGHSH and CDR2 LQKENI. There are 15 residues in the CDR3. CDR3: CASSPPGSRSTEAFF. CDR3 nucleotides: TGTGCCAGCTCACCACCGGGGAGTAGGAGCACTGAAGCTTTCTTT.

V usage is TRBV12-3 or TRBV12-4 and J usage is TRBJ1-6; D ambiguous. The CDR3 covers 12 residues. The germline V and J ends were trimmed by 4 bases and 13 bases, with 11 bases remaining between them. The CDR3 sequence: CASSSPVSPLHF. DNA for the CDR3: TGTGCCAGCAGTTCCCCTGTATCGCCCCTCCACTTT.